Below are 2 T cell receptor beta chains sequenced from a single sample in a study of radiotherapy plus CTLA-4 blockade in lung cancer. This table comes from immunoSEQ multiplex PCR, and its TCRdb copy is limited to in-frame clones, with some not included. This table has about 120,000 clones, more than 80% appearing once. The sample was peripheral blood, taken from a patient treated with radiotherapy plus ipilimumab. The receptors were sampled from a human donor with non-small cell lung cancer that progressed on radiotherapy plus ipilimumab.

The rearrangement uses TRBV9 and TRBJ2-7; D not certain. Germline values: CDR1 SGDLS, CDR2 YYNGEE. V was cut by 4 bases and J by 5 bases, with 16 bases left in between. This CDR3 is built from 14 residues. The DNA of the CDR3 is TGTGCCAGCAGCCCCCACCTCCCGGCCCACGAGCAGTACTTC. Residues: CASSPHLPAHEQYF.

The sample holds one count of this clone. The chain joins TRBV4-1 to TRBJ1-1; the match to TRBD1 covers 9 bases. After removal of 3 bases from V and 0 bases from J, the junction contained 11 bases not matched to a gene. In germline, CDR1 is MGHRA, CDR2 YSYEKL. The length of the CDR3 is 18 residues. The CDR3 here is CASSHPGQGVGMNTEAFF. DNA for the CDR3: TGCGCCAGCAGCCACCCGGGACAGGGCGTGGGGATGAACACTGAAGCTTTCTTT.